Shown below are 8 T cell receptor beta chains from a single sample sequenced in a study of cytomegalovirus exposure and HLA in healthy donors. The table came from immunoSEQ multiplex PCR; TCRdb's copy has only in-frame clones and leaves some out. The sample carries roughly 250,000 clones, about 87% recorded once. The sequencing sample was made of PBMCs. All receptors come from a man aged 18 to 35 in good health and CMV-seronegative.

This clone was seen more than once but under ten times. The rearrangement joins TRBV7-2 to TRBJ2-5; D uncertain. The V end was cut by 6 bases, the J end by 5 bases, with 7 bases between. The CDR3 is 11 amino acids. Per germline, CDR1 SGHTA and CDR2 FQGNSA. The DNA for the CDR3 is TGTGCCAGCAGGCTGGGCGAGACCCAGTACTTC. Encoded protein: CASRLGETQYF.

J is TRBJ2-3 and V is TRBV29-1; 11 bases line up with TRBD2. V was pared by 3 bases and J by 0 bases, with 5 bases of the junction left unmatched. Per germline, CDR1 SQVTM and CDR2 ANQGSEA. The CDR3 contains 16 residues. The CDR3 is CSVEPGLAVSTDTQYF. DNA for the CDR3: TGCAGCGTTGAGCCGGGACTAGCGGTTAGCACAGATACGCAGTATTTT.

J is TRBJ2-7 and V is TRBV2; D is unresolved. Germline CDR1 reads SNHLY; CDR2 reads FYNNEI. V gave up 4 bases and J gave up 0 bases, with 7 bases separating them. The CDR3 covers 13 residues. DNA of the CDR3: TGTGCCAGCAGTGCGGGTAGCTCCTACGAGCAGTACTTC. Translation: CASSAGSSYEQYF.

The chain employs TRBV28 and TRBJ1-5; 10 positions match TRBD1. This CDR3 region has 15 residues. Germline V gene lookup returns CDR1 MDHEN and CDR2 SYDVKM. With 7 bases clipped from V and 7 bases from J, the junction kept 10 bases outside the gene matches. Here the CDR3 reads CASTPPGQGYQPQHF. The CDR3 DNA sequence: TGTGCCAGCACACCTCCGGGACAGGGGTACCAGCCCCAGCATTTT.

CDR3: CAISDATGLGYTF. CDR3 in DNA: TGTGCCATCAGTGACGCTACAGGGTTGGGCTACACCTTC. V and J are TRBV10-3 and TRBJ1-2, with D tentatively TRBD1 (6 bases). Germline CDR1 reads ENHRY; CDR2 reads SYGVKD. V gave up 3 bases and J gave up 8 bases, with 13 bases separating them. This CDR3 has 13 residues.

This CDR3 is CASSQSSARERGNEQFF. The CDR3 coding sequence is TGTGCCAGCAGCCAATCCTCGGCGCGGGAGCGTGGCAATGAGCAGTTCTTC. The V call is TRBV4-2, the J call TRBJ2-1; 7 nucleotides line up with TRBD2. The CDR3 spans 17 residues. Germline loops: CDR1 LGHNA, CDR2 YNFKEQ. The V gene end was trimmed by 2 bases and the J gene end by 6 bases; junction bases not matched to a gene: 13.

The chain uses TRBV7-8 and TRBJ1-3; 7 bases agree with TRBD1. The CDR3 runs 19 residues. CDR1 and CDR2 from the germline V gene are SGHVS and FQNEAQ. V shed 3 bases and J 0 bases; nucleotides not matched to a gene: 14. The chain's CDR3 is CASSLGLGDSPDSGNTIYF. CDR3 coding DNA: TGTGCCAGCAGCTTGGGTCTTGGGGACAGTCCCGACTCTGGAAACACCATATATTTT.

The rearrangement uses TRBV10-2 and TRBJ2-7, with D possibly being TRBD1 (6 bases). Germline V gene data show CDR1 as WSHSY and CDR2 as SAAADI. The CDR3 spans 18 residues. V was cut by 0 bases and J by 2 bases, with 20 bases left in between. Here the CDR3 reads CASSESTQLRGFAYEQYF. CDR3 nucleotide sequence: TGCGCCAGCAGTGAGTCTACCCAGCTTAGGGGGTTCGCCTACGAGCAGTACTTC.